This entry is about one T cell receptor (beta chain). The record originates from a study of cytomegalovirus exposure and HLA in healthy donors. PCR primers comprised 60 Vbeta and 13 Jbeta primers. The assay was immunoSEQ multiplex PCR, and TCRdb's table has in-frame clones only and misses some. In the table there are under 150,000 clones, approximately 80% of which are singletons. Between the trimmed V and J ends, which lost 3 bases and 5 bases, there was a span of 8 bases. Germline values: CDR1 SEHNR, CDR2 FQNEAQ (reference sequence). The CDR3 runs 13 residues. V gene TRBV7-9 combines with J gene TRBJ1-5; D ambiguous. Sequenced material: PBMCs. This clonotype was sampled from a girl aged 2 to 9 in good health and CMV-seronegative. CDR3 sequence (DNA): TGTGCCAGCAGCTTGGGCAAGGATCAGCCCCAGCATTTT. As protein: CASSLGKDQPQHF.